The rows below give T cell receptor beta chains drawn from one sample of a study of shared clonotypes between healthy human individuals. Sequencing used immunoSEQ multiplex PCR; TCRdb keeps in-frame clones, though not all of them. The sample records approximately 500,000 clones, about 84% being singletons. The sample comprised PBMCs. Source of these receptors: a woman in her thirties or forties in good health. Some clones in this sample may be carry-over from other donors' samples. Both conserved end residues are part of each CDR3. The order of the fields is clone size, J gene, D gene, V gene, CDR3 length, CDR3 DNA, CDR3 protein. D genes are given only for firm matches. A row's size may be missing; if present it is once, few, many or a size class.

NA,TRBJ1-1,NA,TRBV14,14,TGTGCCAGCAGCCAAGTAAGTTGGGACACTGAAGCTTTCTTT,CASSQVSWDTEAFF
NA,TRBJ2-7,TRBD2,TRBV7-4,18,TGTGCCAGCAGCTTTTTAGCGGGACGAAGCCTAGGGAACTACGAGCAGTACTTC,CASSFLAGRSLGNYEQYF
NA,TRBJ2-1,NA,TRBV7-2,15,TGTGCCAGCAGCTTAGACAGGGGAGGAGACAATGAGCAGTTCTTC,CASSLDRGGDNEQFF
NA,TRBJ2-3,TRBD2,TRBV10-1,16,TGCGCCAGCAGTCAATTTAGCGGGAGCCTAACAGATACGCAGTATTTT,CASSQFSGSLTDTQYF
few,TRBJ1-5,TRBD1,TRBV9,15,TGTGCCAGCAGCGCGGGACAGGGGAGCAATCAGCCCCAGCATTTT,CASSAGQGSNQPQHF
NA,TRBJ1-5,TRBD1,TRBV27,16,TGTGCCAGCAGTTTGGGGACAGGGGGTTACAATCAGCCCCAGCATTTT,CASSLGTGGYNQPQHF
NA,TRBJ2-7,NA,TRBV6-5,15,TGTGCCAGCAGAGAGGCCGCAGGTAGCTCCTACGAGCAGTACTTC,CASREAAGSSYEQYF
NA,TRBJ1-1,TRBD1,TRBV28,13,TGTGCCAGCAGCAGGTCAGGGGGCACTGAAGCTTTCTTT,CASSRSGGTEAFF
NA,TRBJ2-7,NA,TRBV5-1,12,TGCGCCAGCAGCTCAAACAGGGCCGAGCAGTACTTC,CASSSNRAEQYF
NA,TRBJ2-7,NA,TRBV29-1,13,TGCAGCGTTGTATCCAGAGCTGAAGACGAGCAGTACTTC,CSVVSRAEDEQYF
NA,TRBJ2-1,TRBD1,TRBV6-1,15,TGTGCAATCACCGGGACAGCTTCGCGATACAATGAGCAGTTCTTC,CAITGTASRYNEQFF
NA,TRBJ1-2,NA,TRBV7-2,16,TGTGCCAGCAGCTTAGGGTCGGGGCAAAGCGGCTATGGCTACACCTTC,CASSLGSGQSGYGYTF